What follows are 2 T cell receptor beta chains derived from one specimen sequenced in a study of technical replicates of blood from several donors. Some clones are missing from TCRdb's copy, which holds only in-frame ones; the method was immunoSEQ multiplex PCR. This sample has 75,000 to 95,000 clones, with 75% to 90% found just once. Sample: T cells isolated from PBMCs. The source is a human donor in good health.

V and J are TRBV15 and TRBJ2-7, with TRBD1 matching over 9 bases. The germline V gene has CDR1 LNHNV and CDR2 YYDKDF (reference sequence). The CDR3 consists of 14 residues. V was clipped by 6 bases and J by 3 bases; unmatched bases: 6. Written as DNA, the CDR3 is TGTGCCACCAGTAGGACAGGGGAGGGCTACGAGCAGTACTTC. Translated: CATSRTGEGYEQYF.

The chain combines TRBV9 with TRBJ1-1, with no clear D. In germline, CDR1 is SGDLS, CDR2 YYNGEE. V was trimmed by 4 bases and J by 4 bases, leaving 5 bases between them. The CDR3 is 11 residues long. The CDR3 sequence: CASSRGTEAFF. The CDR3, as DNA: TGTGCCAGCAGCAGAGGCACTGAAGCTTTCTTT.